This T cell receptor beta chain comes out of a study of technical replicates of blood from a handful of donors. The junction had 19 bases not matched to a gene; V was cut back by 3 bases and J by 4 bases. This CDR3 is 20 amino acids long. The V gene's germline CDR1 is SQVTM and CDR2 ANQGSEA. The table came from immunoSEQ multiplex PCR; TCRdb's copy has only in-frame clones and leaves some out. The sample lists around 80,000 clones, roughly 92% occurring once. Sequencing used T cells isolated from PBMCs. The genes are TRBV29-1 and TRBJ2-1; 12 bases are a match to TRBD2. This TCR was sampled from a human donor in good health. CDR3 nucleotides: TGCAGCGTTGATATGAGGGGCACTGCTAGCGGGAGGGCGGGATACAATGAGCAGTTCTTC. Encoded protein: CSVDMRGTASGRAGYNEQFF.